This TCR beta chain was documented in a study of CD8 T cells in ankylosing spondylitis. The CDR3 is 12 amino acids. Germline V CDR1 and CDR2: GTSNPN, SVGIG (reference sequence). V lost 1 base to trimming and J lost 1 base, with 1 base between them. To note about this clonotype: The antigen is not known.

Notes on the study in general: Enrichment of disease-linked clones was reportedly significant in matched ankylosing spondylitis synovial fluid. Ankylosing spondylitis blood appeared to be characterized by a TCR beta motif of about eight highly homologous variants.

TCRdb reprocessed the 5' RACE reads with MiXCR, giving one entry per CDR3 protein. The sample holds tens of thousands of distinct CDR3 sequences, roughly 9% seen once. The gene calls are TRBV30 and TRBJ2-2; D is uncertain. The receptor comes from a male donor with ankylosing spondylitis. Sequenced material: blood, either unsorted or a sorted T cell fraction (not recorded which). The CDR3 region is CAWSGNTGELFF. CDR3 sequence (DNA): TGTGCCTGGAGTGGGAACACCGGGGAGCTGTTTTTT.